This T cell receptor beta chain was observed in a study of identical twins (dated by TCRdb to about 2016). Looking at the study overall: To test whether fetal clonotypes persist, this study deep-sequenced TCR alpha and beta repertoires from monozygotic twins, from unrelated adults of various ages, and from cord blood. Replicate twin experiments were performed at different times using different library preparation protocols to rule out contamination.

Findings and caveats that apply to the study as a whole: Compared with coincidental sharing between unrelated individuals, out-of-frame TCR alpha sequences shared between twins showed an excess of sequences with low generation probability. In beta out-of-frame sequences, excess twin sharing was weaker, because having fewer shared sequences lowered the signal-to-noise ratio. Abundant cord blood beta clonotypes carried fewer insertions; young adult naive repertoires showed a weaker similar trend, while memory repertoires showed none. Invariant T cells such as MAIT and iNKT could partly confound zero-insertion analyses, though diverse VJ usage argued against this for most clonotypes. In monozygotic twins, out-of-frame TCR alpha sharing was systematically underestimated by recombination models, although the models agreed with sharing between unrelated individuals. Because the same donors could not be followed over many years, conclusions were based on cross-sectional statistical analysis.

Concerning this clonotype itself: Its recognized antigen is unknown. Per-base qualities were not stored, and no clone one base away is much larger.

The V and J ends are trimmed by 2 bases and 4 bases, leaving 10 bases between them. CDR1 and CDR2 are read off the germline V gene as MGHDK and SYGVNS. The CDR3 spans 14 residues, from the cysteine through the phenylalanine. Kept here is only the CDR3 DNA, which spans 42 bases and is read in frame from base 1. Every donor in the study was a healthy Caucasian. The twin cohort comprised three pairs of female monozygotic twins, all aged roughly 18 to 29 years. RNA for TCR libraries was isolated from peripheral blood mononuclear cells. Receptor amplification or capture employed 5' RACE. Sequencing relied on an Illumina HiSeq 2000. A universal primer binding site was introduced by template switching, and a unique molecular identifier was present in the final cDNA, enabling accurate counting of TCR cDNA molecules. Specific primers in the conserved constant-segment region were used to synthesize first-strand cDNA for TCR alpha and beta chains. To control for contamination, every cDNA library carried two barcodes: a SMART-Mk sample barcode plus Illumina barcodes. TruSeq adapter sequences, together with Illumina sample barcodes, were added in two successive PCR steps. Sequencing of the TCR alpha and beta cDNA libraries was done on the Illumina HiSeq platform using custom primers. The original pipeline was this. Unique molecular identifiers were extracted from raw reads with MiGEC, and CDR3 positions were determined with MiXCR. Recombination models were inferred per individual with the repgenHMM and IGoR tools using an EM algorithm. Shared clonotypes were analyzed with the tcR package in R, and sharing was normalized by the product of cloneset sizes. To study raw recombination free of thymic and clonal selection effects, out-of-frame nonproductive sequences were analyzed. Starting from the raw public reads, TCRdb applied fastp trimming at Q25, assembled clones with MiXCR and retained in-frame beta chains. Entries are consolidated by CDR3 protein sequence, retaining the most common genes and DNA. TCRdb, not the original authors, processed these V and J calls. The sample table records 600,000 to 700,000 distinct CDR3 sequences; around 20% of these occur just once. Of the sample, roughly 4% falls within the top ten clones.

Another study also made use of these data, one on T cells expressing NK-cell markers. Taken from the second paper: Eight or nine donors provided sorted CD3+CD56+NKG2C+, CD3+CD56+NKG2C- and CD3+CD56-NKG2C+ T-cell subsets, whose TCR beta-chain repertoires were profiled. Of the eight sequenced donors, seven were found to be HCMV-seropositive and one was found to be HCMV-seronegative. To restrict sorting to alphabetaTCR-expressing T cells, an anti-gammadeltaTCR antibody was added in several experiments. In several donors, the dominant CD3+CD56+NKG2C+ clonotypes were found to rank among the top 10 CD8+ clonotypes and to make up about 1.0-7.5% of CD8+ T cells. Those dominant clonotypes were again the most abundant among CD3+CD56-NKG2C+ cells in a few donors, at about 28.3-60.1%. Whether the expanded NKG2C-expressing T cell clones were specific for HCMV antigens remained unclear. Randomly selected healthy volunteers, three men and five women, were used as the eight sequenced donors. To determine HCMV serostatus, a commercial ELISA kit was used to detect HCMV-specific IgG in serum. For a handful of donors, bulk peripheral blood T-cell repertoires were also sequenced from unsorted PBMC. Reads were demultiplexed and grouped by UMI with MIGEC, and clonotypes were assembled and quantified with MiTCR. To exclude erroneous sequences, only TCR cDNA sequences supported by at least two reads were retained. Downstream repertoire analysis used the tcR package, and clonotypes were matched across fractions by CDR3 nucleotide sequence plus V segment. VDJmatch was used to annotate antigen specificity against VDJdb, with one amino acid substitution allowed in CDR3.

The TCR originated in a woman between 18 and 30 years old in good health. The sample consisted of PBMCs. This chain is built from TRBV25-1 and TRBJ2-3; the D gene assignment is ambiguous. The DNA reads as follows: TGTGCCAGCAGTGAACCCCTAGAAGCAGATACGCAGTATTTT. This codes for CASSEPLEADTQYF.